The rows below give T cell receptor beta chains drawn from one sample of a study of identical twins. Each CDR3 protein is one row after TCRdb ran MiXCR on the 5' RACE reads. Seen here are fewer than 550,000 distinct CDR3 sequences, 13% to 15% observed once, and the top ten hold 0.44%. These data were also reused for a study on yellow fever vaccine responses in identical twins.

Source material: CD4+ T cells sorted from blood. These receptors were taken from a woman between 18 and 29 years old in good health. Each CDR3 is given with its conserved first and last residue. D genes are given only for firm matches. Where a row states a size, it is once, few, many or the class of an expanded clone; other rows omit it.

>TRBV18|TRBJ2-2|few|TRBD1
TGTGCCAGCTCACCGATGGACAGGGGCTCTACCGGGGAGCTGTTTTTT
CASSPMDRGSTGELFF
>TRBV12-3/TRBV12-4|TRBJ2-3|NA|NA
TGTGCCAGCAGTCCATCTCCAGGGGTTACGCAGTATTTT
CASSPSPGVTQYF
>TRBV28|TRBJ1-2|NA|NA
TGTGCCAGCAGGATAGGCTTAGCTAACTATGGCTACACCTTC
CASRIGLANYGYTF
>TRBV20-1|TRBJ2-4|few|NA
TGCAGTGCTAGTGTCCTAGCCAAAAACATTCAGTACTTC
CSASVLAKNIQYF
>TRBV7-3|TRBJ2-5|few|TRBD1
TGTGCCAGCAGCTTCGGGACAGGCGGGGAGACCCAGTACTTC
CASSFGTGGETQYF
>TRBV12-5|TRBJ2-1|many|NA
TGTGCTAGTGGTTCTCCCTCTAGCGTCAGCAACAATGAGCAGTTCTTC
CASGSPSSVSNNEQFF
>TRBV12-3/TRBV12-4|TRBJ1-1|few|NA
TGTGCCAGCAGTCGGGGTTTAGTTGGAACTGAAGCTTTCTTT
CASSRGLVGTEAFF
>TRBV7-9|TRBJ2-6|few|NA
TGTGCCAGCAGCTTAGGACGGATCTCTGGGGCCAACGTCCTGACTTTC
CASSLGRISGANVLTF
>TRBV7-8|TRBJ1-6|NA|NA
TGTGCCAGCAGCTTACCCAGTACACCCCTCCACTTT
CASSLPSTPLHF
>TRBV2|TRBJ2-3|few|TRBD2
TGTGCCAGGACAGCGGGAGGGCCTGTCGATACGCAGTATTTT
CARTAGGPVDTQYF
>TRBV2|TRBJ2-3|NA|NA
TGTGCCAGCAGTGAAGGAATAGGGCTAAGCACAGATACGCAGTATTTT
CASSEGIGLSTDTQYF
>TRBV12-3/TRBV12-4|TRBJ2-3|many|TRBD1
TGTGCCAGCAGTTTACGTTCAGGGGGCGAAGATACGCAGTATTTT
CASSLRSGGEDTQYF
>TRBV28|TRBJ2-1|NA|NA
TGTGCCAACTCAGCCGGAAAGCGTAGTGAGCAGTTCTTC
CANSAGKRSEQFF
>TRBV5-1|TRBJ1-3|few|NA
TGCGCCAGCAGCTTGGAGAGGGGATCTGGAAACACCATATATTTT
CASSLERGSGNTIYF
>TRBV20-1|TRBJ2-5|few|TRBD2
TGCAGTGCTAGCCCCCCGGGACTAGGAGAGACCCAGTACTTC
CSASPPGLGETQYF
>TRBV20-1|TRBJ2-1|NA|TRBD1
TGCAGTGCTAGAGAAGACAGGGTAGGTGAGCAGTTCTTC
CSAREDRVGEQFF
>TRBV20-1|TRBJ2-3|few|TRBD2
TGCAGTGCTAGAGTGCGGGGGGGCACAGATACGCAGTATTTT
CSARVRGGTDTQYF
>TRBV20-1|TRBJ1-5|NA|NA
TGCAGTGCTAGTTTCGGGAATAGCAATCAGCCCCAGCATTTT
CSASFGNSNQPQHF
>TRBV5-6|TRBJ2-5|NA|NA
TGTGCCAGCAGCTTGGGGGGAGCCCAAGAGACCCAGTACTTC
CASSLGGAQETQYF
>TRBV7-2|TRBJ1-2|few|NA
TGTGCCAGCAGCTTAACCCACCAGGGTGGCTACACCTTC
CASSLTHQGGYTF
>TRBV18|TRBJ2-4|NA|NA
TGTGCCAGCTCACCACCAGAAGGGGCCAAAAACATTCAGTACTTC
CASSPPEGAKNIQYF
>TRBV12-3/TRBV12-4|TRBJ1-5|few|NA
TGTGCCAGCAGTTTCCTCCAGGGTAATTGGGATCAGCCCCAGCATTTT
CASSFLQGNWDQPQHF
>TRBV20-1|TRBJ1-1|NA|NA
TGCAGTGCTAGAGAATACGGACAGCTGAACACTGAAGCTTTCTTT
CSAREYGQLNTEAFF
>TRBV7-9|TRBJ2-3|many|NA
TGTGCCAGCAGGCTTGGAGATACGCAGTATTTT
CASRLGDTQYF
>TRBV6-2/TRBV6-3|TRBJ2-3|NA|NA
TGTGCCAGCAGTTACCGGCAGGGCCGTTCAGATACGCAGTATTTT
CASSYRQGRSDTQYF
>TRBV5-1|TRBJ1-1|once|TRBD1
TGCGCCAGCAGCTTGGCCAGGGGGCGGAACACTGAAGCTTTCTTT
CASSLARGRNTEAFF
>TRBV29-1|TRBJ2-1|many|TRBD1
TGCAGCGTTGAAGCGCCGGGACAGGGAAAGGTATTGCGCGAGCAGTTCTTC
CSVEAPGQGKVLREQFF
>TRBV12-3/TRBV12-4|TRBJ1-5|NA|NA
TGTGCCAGCAGTCCAGCGCTTTGGTTAATACCCCAGCATTTT
CASSPALWLIPQHF
>TRBV12-3/TRBV12-4|TRBJ2-7|NA|NA
TGTGCCAGCAGTTCGGGGGCCCCGCCGGACGAGCAGTACTTC
CASSSGAPPDEQYF
>TRBV20-1|TRBJ2-5|NA|NA
TGCAGTGCTAGAGATATCGGGGTCCTGGAGACCCAGTACTTC
CSARDIGVLETQYF
>TRBV18|TRBJ2-1|NA|TRBD2
TGTGCCAGCTCAATTCTCCCCCTAGCGGGAAGTTTAGGCTACAATGAGCAGTTCTTC
CASSILPLAGSLGYNEQFF
>TRBV7-8|TRBJ2-7|NA|NA
TGTGCCAGCAGCTTAAGGGCTAGACAGCTTTCCTACGAGCAGTACTTC
CASSLRARQLSYEQYF
>TRBV29-1|TRBJ2-5|few|NA
TGCAGCGTTGAGTTCGCAGGGTCGGAGACCCAGTACTTC
CSVEFAGSETQYF
>TRBV2|TRBJ2-2|once|TRBD1
TGTGCCAGCAAAGAGGGACAGGGTGTTCCCGGGGAGCTGTTTTTT
CASKEGQGVPGELFF
>TRBV7-7|TRBJ2-2|NA|NA
TGTGCCAGCAGCGGAGTCACCGGGGAGCTGTTTTTT
CASSGVTGELFF
>TRBV12-3/TRBV12-4|TRBJ2-1|NA|NA
TGTGCCAGCAGCGTGGATAGACAGCACAATGAGCAGTTCTTC
CASSVDRQHNEQFF
>TRBV20-1|TRBJ2-2|many|NA
TGCAGTGCTAGAGATACAAGGGGTTGGACCGGGGAGCTGTTTTTT
CSARDTRGWTGELFF
>TRBV20-1|TRBJ2-7|few|TRBD2
TGCAGTGCCTTGCCCTGGGGACTAGCGGGAGGCGAGCAGTACTTC
CSALPWGLAGGEQYF
>TRBV25-1|TRBJ2-7|few|TRBD2
TGTGCCAGCAGTGGCCCACGGCCCACTAGCGGGCATATATACGAGCAGTACTTC
CASSGPRPTSGHIYEQYF
>TRBV20-1|TRBJ2-1|few|NA
TGCAGTGCTAGAGATGGGGGGTCAGGGGTCAGAGGTGAGCAGTTCTTC
CSARDGGSGVRGEQFF
>TRBV3-1|TRBJ1-2|NA|NA
TGTGCCAGCAGCCAAGAAGCCCGCGGCTATGGCTACACCTTC
CASSQEARGYGYTF
>TRBV3-1|TRBJ2-1|NA|NA
TGTGCCAGCAGCCCCCTCCGTGGGGGCCCGGGAGACTCCTACAATGAGCAGTTCTTC
CASSPLRGGPGDSYNEQFF
>TRBV29-1|TRBJ2-1|few|TRBD1
TGCAGCGCGGGACAGTTCTCCTACAATGAGCAGTTCTTC
CSAGQFSYNEQFF
>TRBV2|TRBJ2-1|few|NA
TGTGCCAGCAGTGCGGGCTCCGGAGGTGAGCAGTTCTTC
CASSAGSGGEQFF
>TRBV11-3|TRBJ2-3|NA|NA
TGTGCCAGCAGCTTAGATCCGACCCGATGGGCGCAGTATTTT
CASSLDPTRWAQYF
>TRBV10-3|TRBJ2-2|NA|NA
TGTGCCATCAGTGAGTCAAAGACATACACCGGGGAGCTGTTTTTT
CAISESKTYTGELFF
>TRBV7-9|TRBJ2-3|many|NA
TGTGCCAGCAGTTTGTTGACAGATACGCAGTATTTT
CASSLLTDTQYF
>TRBV5-1|TRBJ1-1|NA|NA
TGCGCCAGCAGCTGGTCGACCAACACTGAAGCTTTCTTT
CASSWSTNTEAFF
>TRBV12-3/TRBV12-4|TRBJ1-2|NA|TRBD1
TGTGCCAGCAGTTTACCCCCGGGACAGGGGTATGGCTACACCTTC
CASSLPPGQGYGYTF
>TRBV10-3|TRBJ1-1|NA|NA
TGTGCCAACAGAGGGCTGAACACTGAAGCTTTCTTT
CANRGLNTEAFF
>TRBV6-1|TRBJ1-1|few|NA
TGTGCCAGCACTGAGCGGGGGAACACTGAAGCTTTCTTT
CASTERGNTEAFF